A selection of T cell receptor beta chains follows, all from one sample in a study of cytomegalovirus exposure and HLA in healthy donors. Clones were read by immunoSEQ multiplex PCR, and TCRdb kept only the in-frame ones, dropping some. This repertoire shows about 130,000 clones, about 78% found once; its top ten account for approximately 2.9%. The sample comprised PBMCs. These receptors came from a human donor in good health. Both conserved end residues are part of each CDR3. The D gene is left open where the match is weak. The size entry is marked missing in some rows and otherwise reads once, few, many or a size class.

j_gene	d_gene	v_gene	abundance	CDR3nt	CDR3aa
TRBJ2-1	TRBD2	TRBV30	NA	TGTGCCTTTACTAGCGGGAGTAGGACCTACAATGAGCAGTTCTTC	CAFTSGSRTYNEQFF
TRBJ2-7	TRBD2	TRBV11-2	few	TGTGCCAGCAGCGCTTCTTCCAAGCGGGAGACGGCCTACGAGCAGTACTTC	CASSASSKRETAYEQYF
TRBJ1-1	NA	TRBV7-2	NA	TGTGCCAGCAGCTTACTGCAGGGGACTGAAGCTTTCTTT	CASSLLQGTEAFF
TRBJ1-1	NA	TRBV6-1	NA	TGTGCCAGCAGTGACCTATTTACTGAAGCTTTCTTT	CASSDLFTEAFF
TRBJ2-5	NA	TRBV28	NA	TGTGCCAGCAGTTCAGAAAGACAACGCCGTGAAGAGACCCAGTACTTC	CASSSERQRREETQYF
TRBJ1-2	TRBD1	TRBV5-4	NA	TGTGCCAGCAGCTTGGATGGGACAGGAAATAACTATGGCTACACCTTC	CASSLDGTGNNYGYTF
TRBJ2-3	NA	TRBV4-1	NA	TGCGCCAGCAGTCATGAAACAGGGTGGAGCACAGATACGCAGTATTTT	CASSHETGWSTDTQYF
TRBJ2-7	NA	TRBV15	once	TGTGCCACCAGGGATGGGGCCAGGGATCACGAGCAGTACTTC	CATRDGARDHEQYF
TRBJ1-5	NA	TRBV6-1	NA	TGTGCCAGCAGTGTAGGGGCTCAGCCCCAGCATTTT	CASSVGAQPQHF
TRBJ2-6	NA	TRBV19	few	TGTGCCAGTAGGGTCCTGGCGGGAGGGGCCAACGTCCTGACTTTC	CASRVLAGGANVLTF
TRBJ2-5	NA	TRBV4-2	NA	TGTGCCAGCAGCCAACGTCTTGGCAGCCAAGAGACCCAGTACTTC	CASSQRLGSQETQYF
TRBJ1-2	TRBD1	TRBV5-1	few	TGCGCCAGCAGCTCACCGGGACAGTTCTTCTATGGCTACACCTTC	CASSSPGQFFYGYTF
TRBJ1-2	NA	TRBV29-1	NA	TGCAGCGTTGGGCAGGCCGAAAACTATGGCTACACCTTC	CSVGQAENYGYTF
TRBJ2-7	TRBD1	TRBV11-2	once	TGTGCCAGCAGCTCTGGACAGGGTCTCTCCTACGAGCAGTACTTC	CASSSGQGLSYEQYF
TRBJ2-1	NA	TRBV19	NA	TGTGCCAGTAGTGTTCTAGGGGGAGTTTCCTACAATGAGCAGTTCTTC	CASSVLGGVSYNEQFF
TRBJ1-2	NA	TRBV28	NA	TGTGCCAGCAGTCGAAATGGAGCTAACTATGGCTACACCTTC	CASSRNGANYGYTF
TRBJ1-6	TRBD1	TRBV4-1	few	TGCGCCAGCAGCCAATTGGGACAGGGAGGACGTTCACCCCTCCACTTT	CASSQLGQGGRSPLHF
TRBJ2-7	TRBD2	TRBV2	NA	TGTGCCAGCAAATCTAGCGGGCTATCCTCCTACGAGCAGTACTTC	CASKSSGLSSYEQYF
TRBJ2-7	NA	TRBV5-6	NA	TGTGCCAGCAGCTTGGCCCCGACAGGCCAGAGGGAGCAGTACTTC	CASSLAPTGQREQYF
TRBJ1-1	NA	TRBV9	NA	TGTGCCAGCAGCGTGGGCTCATCTGAAGCTTTCTTT	CASSVGSSEAFF
TRBJ2-7	TRBD2	TRBV2	NA	TGTGCCAGTAACCGGGACTACTCCTACGAGCAGTACTTC	CASNRDYSYEQYF
TRBJ1-2	NA	TRBV12-5	NA	TGTGCTAGTGCCAAGGGGGTCGGGCACTATGGCTACACCTTC	CASAKGVGHYGYTF
TRBJ2-2	TRBD2	TRBV7-9	NA	TGTTCCAGCAGCTCCTCAAGCGGGAGGTCGAACACCGGGGAGCTGTTTTTT	CSSSSSSGRSNTGELFF
TRBJ1-2	NA	TRBV27	NA	TGTGCCAGCAGTTCGGCAGGGAGGTATGGCTACACCTTC	CASSSAGRYGYTF
TRBJ1-2	TRBD1	TRBV7-6	NA	TGTGCCAGCAGCCCAACCTCCGGGACGGCGGGACAGTATGGCTACACCTTC	CASSPTSGTAGQYGYTF
TRBJ1-2	TRBD1	TRBV7-2	NA	TGTGCCAGCAGCCGCTGGGACAGGGGTCTCTATGGCTACACCTTC	CASSRWDRGLYGYTF
TRBJ2-3	TRBD2	TRBV19	NA	TGTGCCAGTAGTGATCCGACCGGGACTAGCGGGAGGGTTGGTACGCAGTATTTT	CASSDPTGTSGRVGTQYF
TRBJ2-7	TRBD2	TRBV4-3	NA	TGCGCCAGCAGCCAAGATCCTAGCGGGAGGGCCGCTTACGAGCAGTACTTC	CASSQDPSGRAAYEQYF
TRBJ2-7	NA	TRBV19	NA	TGTGCCAGTAGCAGGGAGGATGTTATTGGTGAGCAGTACTTC	CASSREDVIGEQYF
TRBJ1-4	NA	TRBV5-1	few	TGTGCCAGCAGCCTACGATACGCCGCCGAAAAACTGTTTTTT	CASSLRYAAEKLFF
TRBJ2-2	TRBD1	TRBV10-3	NA	TGTGCCATCAGTGAGTCCAACAGGGGGAACACCGGGGAGCTGTTTTTT	CAISESNRGNTGELFF
TRBJ2-7	TRBD1	TRBV12-5	NA	TGTGCTAGTGGTTTGGGGACAGGTCCTTCCTACGAGCAGTACTTC	CASGLGTGPSYEQYF
TRBJ1-5	NA	TRBV5-4	NA	TGTGCCAGCAGTGTGGGGGGTGGCAATCAGCCCCAGCATTTT	CASSVGGGNQPQHF
TRBJ2-5	TRBD2	TRBV7-3	NA	TGTGCCAGCAGCTCGAGCGGGGGGGCGGCCCAGTACTTC	CASSSSGGAAQYF
TRBJ2-1	TRBD2	TRBV9	NA	TGTGCCAGCAGCGTCGCAACGTGGGTGCCGGGACTAGCGGGGGTAATCTACAATGAGCAGTTCTTC	CASSVATWVPGLAGVIYNEQFF
TRBJ1-4	NA	TRBV28	NA	TGTGCCAGCAGGGAGGGGAAAACTAATGAAAAACTGTTTTTT	CASREGKTNEKLFF
TRBJ2-2	TRBD1	TRBV5-1	few	TGCGCCAGCAGGGGACAGGGTTTAGCTAGTCACACCGGGGAGCTGTTTTTT	CASRGQGLASHTGELFF
TRBJ2-3	NA	TRBV5-1	NA	TGCGCCAGCGGGCCCGGTCTCGATACGCAGTATTTT	CASGPGLDTQYF
TRBJ2-1	NA	TRBV19	few	TGTGCCAGTAGTACCTTCCGGGACAAAGGAGGTAGGGAGCAGTTCTTC	CASSTFRDKGGREQFF
TRBJ2-7	NA	TRBV28	NA	TGTGCCAGCAGTTTGGTCCATACTCACGAGCAGTACTTC	CASSLVHTHEQYF
TRBJ2-1	NA	TRBV29-1	NA	TGCAGCGGGCTCAGGGCAGGTTACAATGAGCAGTTCTTC	CSGLRAGYNEQFF
TRBJ2-5	NA	TRBV29-1	few	TGCAGCGTTCCCACAGGGACCGAGACCCAGTACTTC	CSVPTGTETQYF
TRBJ2-2	NA	TRBV27	NA	TGTGCCAGCAGTTCCCAGGGTTCAAAAGCCGCCGGGGAGCTGTTTTTT	CASSSQGSKAAGELFF
TRBJ2-2	TRBD2	TRBV6-1	NA	TGTGCCAGCAGTGGCCCCTTCGGGGGGGCCGGGGAGCTGTTTTTT	CASSGPFGGAGELFF
TRBJ1-2	NA	TRBV29-1	once	TGCAGCGTTGTTCAGGACAGCCTCTATGGCTACACCTTC	CSVVQDSLYGYTF